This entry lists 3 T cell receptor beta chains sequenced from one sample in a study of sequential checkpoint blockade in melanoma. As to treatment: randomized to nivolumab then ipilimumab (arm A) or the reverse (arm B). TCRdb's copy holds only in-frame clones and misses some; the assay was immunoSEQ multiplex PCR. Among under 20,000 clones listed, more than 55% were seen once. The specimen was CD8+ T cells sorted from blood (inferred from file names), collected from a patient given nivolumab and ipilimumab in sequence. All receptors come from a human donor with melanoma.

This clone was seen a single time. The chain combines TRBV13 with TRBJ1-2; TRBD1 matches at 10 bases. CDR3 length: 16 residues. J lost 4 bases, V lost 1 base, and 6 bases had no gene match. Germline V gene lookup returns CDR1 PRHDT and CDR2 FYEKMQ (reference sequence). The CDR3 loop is CASSLAGQGGTYGYTF. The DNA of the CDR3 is TGTGCCAGCAGCTTAGCCGGACAGGGGGGTACCTATGGCTACACCTTC.

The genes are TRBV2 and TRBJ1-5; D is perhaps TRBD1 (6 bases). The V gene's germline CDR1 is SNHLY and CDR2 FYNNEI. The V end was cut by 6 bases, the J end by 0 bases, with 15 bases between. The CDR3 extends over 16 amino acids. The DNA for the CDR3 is TGTGCCAGCAGAAAAGAGGGACAATATAGCAATCAGCCCCAGCATTTT. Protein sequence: CASRKEGQYSNQPQHF.

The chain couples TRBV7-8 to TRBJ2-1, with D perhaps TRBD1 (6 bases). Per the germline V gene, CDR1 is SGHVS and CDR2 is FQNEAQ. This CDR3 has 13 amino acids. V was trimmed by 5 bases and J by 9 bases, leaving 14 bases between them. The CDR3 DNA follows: TGTGCCAGCAGCCCTATAGGGGGAGCTGAGCAGTTCTTC. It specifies CASSPIGGAEQFF. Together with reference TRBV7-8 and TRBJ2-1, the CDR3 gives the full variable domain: GAGVSQSPRYKVAKRGQDVALRCDPISGHVSLFWYQQALGQGPEFLTYFQNEAQLDKSGLPSDRFFAERPEGSVSTLKIQRTQQEDSAVYLCASSPIGGAEQFFGPGTRLTVL.